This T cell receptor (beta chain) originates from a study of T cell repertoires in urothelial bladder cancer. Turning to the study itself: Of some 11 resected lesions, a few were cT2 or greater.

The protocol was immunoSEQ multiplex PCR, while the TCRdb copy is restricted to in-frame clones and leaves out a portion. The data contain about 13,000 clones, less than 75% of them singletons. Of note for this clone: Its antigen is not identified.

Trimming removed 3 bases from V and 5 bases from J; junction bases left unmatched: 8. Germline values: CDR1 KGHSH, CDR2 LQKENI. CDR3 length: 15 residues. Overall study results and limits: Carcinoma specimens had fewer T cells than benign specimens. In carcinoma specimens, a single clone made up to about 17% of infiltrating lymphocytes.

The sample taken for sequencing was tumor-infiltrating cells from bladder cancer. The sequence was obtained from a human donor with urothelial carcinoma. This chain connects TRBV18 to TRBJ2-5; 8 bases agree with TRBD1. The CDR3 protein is CASSPRQGRMETQYF. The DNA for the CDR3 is TGTGCCAGCTCACCCAGACAGGGGAGAATGGAGACCCAGTACTTC.